This entry concerns a single T cell receptor beta chain. The count of this clone is one. No antigen is known for it. Base qualities are missing; no much larger clone stands one base away. A single peripheral blood draw of 90 to 150 mL on average was collected from each donor into heparinised tubes. A BD FACSAria II and a panel including CD45RO, CCR7, CD25, CD127, CD95 and CD27 were used to sort naive, central memory, regulatory and stem cell-like memory CD4+ T cells. All sorted populations exceeded 95% purity. PBMCs were isolated right away by Lymphoprep density gradient centrifugation and were stained directly, without culture. So that batch effects would be minimized, each experiment stained and sorted samples in pairs, pairing one healthy donor with one patient. The entire amount of isolated RNA was reverse transcribed using the High Capacity cDNA Reverse Transcription Kit, so the sequenced TCRB transcripts were expressed ones. Deep immunoSEQ sequencing was performed on naive, central memory and regulatory T cell samples, with an average of around 3.4 million total reads per sample. Sorted cells were lysed in RLT buffer, and RNA was extracted using DNase-treated RNeasy Micro or Mini kits according to cell number. To prevent cross-contamination, every cell subset was processed on its own, while patient and healthy donor samples were processed together. The immunoSEQ multiplex PCR was used to amplify TCRB sequences from cDNA, yielding 87-bp fragments that span the CDR3 region. The amplicons were sequenced using the Illumina HiSeq platform. In the authors' own workflow: Synthetic template baselines were used to correct PCR bias computationally, reads within Hamming distance 2 were collapsed, and singletons that could not be merged were discarded. Reads were aligned to IMGT to assign V, D and J genes, CDR3 length, and insertions or deletions at six rearrangement sites. Within each subset, clonotype counts were normalized to the number of sorted cells before true diversity and Gini coefficients were calculated with the tcR R package. Repertoire sharing was quantified using the overlap coefficient calculated on TCRB nucleotide sequences. The clones in this table, taken by TCRdb from immuneACCESS, are in-frame only. Not every clone is retained; where verified, under half of the shortfall comes from an unresolved V gene, and the cause of the rest is unknown. V and J calls and clone size come straight from that table; D and trimming were deduced from the DNA. A total of some 63,000 clones appear in this sample, 59% of them only once. The top ten clones comprise 2% to 2.5% of the sample.

The V end loses 5 bases and the J end loses 1 base, and a stretch of 5 bases separates them. Reading the germline V gene gives CDR1 MNHNS and CDR2 SASEGT. From its cysteine to its phenylalanine, the CDR3 spans 13 amino acids. Only the CDR3 region is kept as DNA, spanning 39 bases read in frame from base 1. The source of the sample is a study of beta chain features in type 1 diabetes listed by TCRdb under 2018. The study in broad terms: Mean age, gender distribution, total cell number and subset yield were not different between patients and healthy donors. A total of some 110 million sorted cells were examined across all samples, and the number of cells per subset was strongly correlated with RNA yield. The study compared the TCRB repertoires of sorted circulating CD4+ T cell subsets in recently diagnosed type 1 diabetes patients with those in matched healthy donors. Regulatory and stem cell-like memory subsets were isolated from only 8 patients and roughly eight healthy donors, whereas naive and central memory subsets came from all 30 or so donors. The research as a whole found: Only small numbers of individuals were included in the HLA sub-analyses, which left unresolved whether HLA type had any influence on TCRB rearrangement. Sequencing cDNA rather than genomic DNA could over-represent highly expressing activated cells, although activation and CD3 levels did not differ between groups. At VDJ recombination sites, patients with type 1 diabetes made fewer insertions and deleted more nucleotides, a pattern implying thymic rearrangement abnormalities. Naive, central memory and regulatory TCRB repertoires appeared more similar among patients than among healthy donors. Type 1 diabetes patients showed a moderate but significant shortening of TCRB CDR3 length in all four CD4+ subsets. Shorter templates might be favored by PCR, yet because patient and control samples were amplified and corrected together, any such skew would affect both groups equally.

The specimen sequenced was Tregs from blood. The cell subset or site label of this sample denotes: regulatory CD4+ T cells. The rearranged segments are TRBV6-1 and TRBJ2-2; the D gene is perhaps TRBD1, from 5 matching bases. The clonotype was recovered from a woman aged 18-30 years in good health. DNA sequence: TGTGCCAGCAGTCAGGGGAACACCGGGGAGCTGTTTTTT. It is translated as CASSQGNTGELFF.